The clone carrying this TCR beta chain is termed large. What it binds is unknown. This entry is derived from a study of tissue T cells after allogeneic stem cell transplantation. Whole-study results and caveats: Motif-based clustering found tissue-specific repertoire signatures shared across patients, though few clones were shared. Anatomically similar tissues had similar TCR repertoires within each patient.

Measured with immunoSEQ multiplex PCR; TCRdb has only the in-frame clones, and not every one. The table has 8,900 or so clones, about three fifths seen once. The CDR3 is made up of 14 amino acids. Germline CDR1 and CDR2: SGHNT and YYREEE (reference sequence). V lost 4 bases and J lost 4; bases outside the gene matches: 6. The clonotype comes from a woman between 18 and 55 years old with breast cancer. This chain connects TRBV5-4 to TRBJ2-7, with 9 bases lining up with TRBD2. Sequenced material: tissue from the ileum, taken at autopsy. The CDR3 spells CASSPPGLAYEQYF. As DNA, the CDR3 is TGTGCCAGCAGCCCTCCGGGACTAGCTTACGAGCAGTACTTC.